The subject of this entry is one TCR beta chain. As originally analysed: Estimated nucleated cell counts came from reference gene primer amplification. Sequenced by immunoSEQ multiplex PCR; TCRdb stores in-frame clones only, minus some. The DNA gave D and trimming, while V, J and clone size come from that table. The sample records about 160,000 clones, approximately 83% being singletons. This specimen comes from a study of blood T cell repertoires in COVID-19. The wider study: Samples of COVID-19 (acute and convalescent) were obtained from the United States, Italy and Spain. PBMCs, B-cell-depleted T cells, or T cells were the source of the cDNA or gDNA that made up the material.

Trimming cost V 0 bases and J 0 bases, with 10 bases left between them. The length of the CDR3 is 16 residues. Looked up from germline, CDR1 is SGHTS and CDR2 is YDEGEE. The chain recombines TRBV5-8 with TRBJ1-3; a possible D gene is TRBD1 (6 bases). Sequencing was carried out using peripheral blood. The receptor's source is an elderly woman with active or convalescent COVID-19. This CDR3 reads CASSLVTGLSGNTIYF. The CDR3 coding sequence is TGTGCCAGCAGCTTGGTGACAGGTCTCTCTGGAAACACCATATATTTT.